The 8 T cell receptor beta chains below were found in one sample sequenced in a study of monozygotic twins with cystic fibrosis. Profiled with immunoSEQ multiplex PCR; TCRdb holds only in-frame clones, not every one. The sample lists 30,000 to 40,000 clones; about 96% were seen once. Input material: blood. These receptors were collected from a girl aged 2 to 9 with cystic fibrosis.

The chain couples TRBV7-2 to TRBJ2-1, with TRBD2 matching over 10 bases. Germline lookup yields CDR1 SGHTA and CDR2 FQGNSA. The J segment lost 8 bases and the V segment lost 4 bases, leaving 14 bases of the junction unmatched. The CDR3 contains 17 residues. The CDR3 protein is CASSSFVASGRRDEQFF. The CDR3 bases are TGTGCCAGCAGCTCATTTGTGGCTAGCGGGAGACGGGATGAGCAGTTCTTC.

CDR3 DNA: TGTGCCAGCAGCCCGCGACACCAAGAGACCCAGTACTTC. This gives the protein CASSPRHQETQYF. V gene TRBV7-2 combines with J gene TRBJ2-5, with D unresolved. The CDR3 is 13 residues long. V lost 5 bases and J 0 bases, leaving 7 bases between the germline ends. Germline assignment: CDR1 SGHTA and CDR2 FQGNSA.

V and J are TRBV5-1 and TRBJ2-7; D call uncertain. The V end was cut by 2 bases, the J end by 5 bases, with 17 bases between. This CDR3 comprises 15 residues. Per germline, CDR1 SGHRS and CDR2 YFSETQ. The CDR3 DNA reads TGCGCCAGCAGCTTTCTTGGAGAACCCCCCGACGAGCAGTACTTC. It specifies CASSFLGEPPDEQYF.

The chain combines TRBV4-1 with TRBJ2-4, with TRBD2 identical over 9 bases. CDR1 is MGHRA, CDR2 YSYEKL, per germline. This CDR3 region has 14 residues. The trim removed 2 bases at V and 5 bases at J, leaving 1 base unmatched. CDR3 residues: CASSQLAGQNIQYF. For the CDR3, the DNA is TGCGCCAGCAGCCAACTAGCGGGACAAAACATTCAGTACTTC.

The CDR3 nucleotides read TGCGCCAGCAGCCCGGGGACTAGCGGGCACCAAGAGACCCAGTACTTC. Translated: CASSPGTSGHQETQYF. J is TRBJ2-5 and V is TRBV5-1; TRBD2 agrees at 12 bases. Germline V gene sequence: CDR1 SGHRS, CDR2 YFSETQ. Trimming at V came to 4 bases and at J to 0 bases, leaving 4 bases not matched to a gene. The CDR3 is 16 residues long.

The rearrangement uses TRBV5-1 and TRBJ2-2; no reliable D call. The CDR3 length is 14 residues. The germline gives CDR1 SGHRS, CDR2 YFSETQ. V was shortened by 0 bases and J by 7 bases, with 10 bases between the two germline ends. CDR3 sequence: CASSLVPKGGELFF. Here the CDR3 DNA reads TGCGCCAGCAGCTTGGTCCCAAAGGGCGGGGAGCTGTTTTTT.

The chain links TRBV7-2 to TRBJ1-2; 8 bases fit TRBD1. Per germline, CDR1 SGHTA and CDR2 FQGNSA. V lost 4 bases to trimming and J lost 7 bases; unmatched junction nucleotides: 5. The CDR3 covers 13 residues. The CDR3 sequence: CASSSWTGTGYTF. The DNA of the CDR3 is TGTGCCAGCAGCTCATGGACAGGGACTGGCTACACCTTC.

The chain uses TRBV19 and TRBJ1-1; maybe TRBD1 (5 bases). CDR1 and CDR2 (germline): LNHDA, SQIVND (reference sequence). The length of the CDR3 is 14 residues. Between the trimmed V and J ends, which lost 5 bases and 0 bases, there was a span of 10 bases. The CDR3 loop is CASSGADMNTEAFF. In DNA, the CDR3 is TGTGCCAGTAGTGGGGCAGACATGAACACTGAAGCTTTCTTT.